The 21 T cell receptor beta chains below all came from one sample that was sequenced in a study of cytomegalovirus exposure and HLA in healthy donors. This PCR relied on a set of 60 Vbeta primers and 13 Jbeta primers. TCRdb keeps only in-frame clones here, not all; method: immunoSEQ multiplex PCR. This sample has hundreds of thousands of clones, with roughly 89% found just once. The specimen was PBMCs. The receptors stem from a woman aged 18-29 years in good health and CMV-seronegative.

CDR3 in amino acids: CASRRTGDTYYGYTF. DNA of the CDR3: TGTGCCAGCAGACGGACAGGGGATACGTACTATGGCTACACCTTC. The gene calls are TRBV7-9 and TRBJ1-2, with TRBD1 matching 9 bases. The CDR3 totals 15 residues. The ends lost 6 bases at V and 3 bases at J; junction bases unmatched: 8. In germline, CDR1 is SEHNR, CDR2 FQNEAQ (reference sequence).

The chain uses TRBV2 and TRBJ1-1; D unresolved. CDR3 length: 15 amino acids. The V and J ends lost 5 bases and 1 base respectively, with 14 bases between them. Germline CDR1 is SNHLY and CDR2 is FYNNEI. CDR3 in DNA: TGTGCCAGCAGTATACGGACTCCCTGGAACACTGAAGCTTTCTTT. Amino acids: CASSIRTPWNTEAFF.

The chain links TRBV9 to TRBJ2-3; 7 bases align to TRBD2. This CDR3 is built from 17 residues. The germline gives CDR1 SGDLS, CDR2 YYNGEE. Trimming took 4 bases from V and 2 from J; bases not matched to a gene: 13. The CDR3 nucleotides are TGTGCCAGCAGCCTAAGGGGTTGGGGGGGGAACACAGATACGCAGTATTTT. Its protein is CASSLRGWGGNTDTQYF.

The CDR3 protein is CASTLVQGMNTEAFF. CDR3 DNA sequence: TGCGCCAGCACCCTGGTTCAGGGAATGAACACTGAAGCTTTCTTT. This sequence joins TRBV5-1 and TRBJ1-1, with D perhaps matching TRBD1 (5 bases). CDR3 size: 15 residues. V was clipped by 6 bases and J by 0 bases, with 15 bases between them. CDR1 is SGHRS and CDR2 is YFSETQ in the germline V gene.

This chain joins TRBV11-2 and TRBJ2-7; 11 nucleotides align to TRBD2. Germline V lookup: CDR1 SGHAT, CDR2 FQNNGV. V was clipped by 4 bases and J by 4 bases; unmatched bases: 6. This CDR3 is 15 amino acids long. In DNA, the CDR3 is TGTGCCAGCAGCTCCGTAGCGGGGGGGCGTTACGAGCAGTACTTC. Protein product: CASSSVAGGRYEQYF.

The chain links TRBV10-1 to TRBJ2-1, with D perhaps matching TRBD2 (6 bases). The V and J ends lost 4 bases and 7 bases respectively, with 17 bases between them. From germline, CDR1 is WNHNN and CDR2 SYGVQD (reference sequence). The CDR3 has 15 amino acids. The CDR3 nucleotides are TGCGCCAGCAGTGCGGTAGCGGTGAACCCGAATGAGCAGTTCTTC. This encodes CASSAVAVNPNEQFF.

The V gene is TRBV14, the J gene TRBJ2-1, with D uncertain. CDR3 length equals 14 residues. V was trimmed by 4 bases and J by 2 bases, leaving 9 bases between them. CDR1 is SGHDN, CDR2 FVKESK, per germline. The CDR3 spells CASSRAPTYNEQFF. CDR3 sequence (DNA): TGTGCCAGCAGCCGGGCCCCAACCTACAATGAGCAGTTCTTC.

This chain connects TRBV27 to TRBJ2-5; 13 bases agree with TRBD2. This CDR3 has 16 amino acids. Trimming at V came to 6 bases and at J to 4 bases, leaving 8 bases not matched to a gene. Germline CDR1 and CDR2: MNHEY and SMNVEV (reference sequence). The CDR3 loop reads CASRTRLAGGIETQYF. CDR3 in DNA: TGTGCCAGCAGGACCCGACTAGCGGGGGGTATAGAGACCCAGTACTTC.

This sequence joins TRBV7-9 and TRBJ2-7, with a tentative D call TRBD1 (5 bases). Germline lookup yields CDR1 SEHNR and CDR2 FQNEAQ (reference sequence). V lost 5 bases and J 7 bases, leaving 12 bases between the germline ends. This CDR3 region has 12 residues. For the CDR3, the DNA is TGTGCCAGCAGCGATCGTAAGGGGGAGCAGTACTTC. Its translation is CASSDRKGEQYF.

The chain links TRBV29-1 to TRBJ2-5, with 7 nucleotides matching TRBD1. The J call is in doubt because the DNA end fits TRBJ2-7 better. This CDR3 has 11 residues. Germline CDR1 is SQVTM and CDR2 is ANQGSEA. Here the CDR3 DNA reads TGCAGCGTTGGAGACAGGGTCGAGCAGTACTTC. Translated: CSVGDRVEQYF.

The CDR3 DNA sequence: TGTGCCAGCAGCGACCGGGACAGGACTAATGAAAAACTGTTTTTT. Amino acid sequence: CASSDRDRTNEKLFF. This chain links TRBV7-9 with TRBJ1-4; 8 bases line up with TRBD1. The germline gives CDR1 SEHNR, CDR2 FQNEAQ (reference sequence). The CDR3 totals 15 residues. Unmatched junction bases numbered 4, after V lost 5 bases and J lost 2 bases.

V usage is TRBV27 and J usage is TRBJ1-1; D gene unclear. The CDR3 runs 13 residues. In germline, CDR1 is MNHEY, CDR2 SMNVEV (reference sequence). Trimming stripped 3 bases from V and 14 bases from J, with 19 bases between. The CDR3 region is CASSLVAEDIIFF. The DNA for the CDR3 is TGTGCCAGCAGTTTGGTCGCTGAGGATATTATCTTCTTT.

The CDR3, as DNA: TGTGCCAGCAGTACGCATCACAGGAACTACGAGCAGTACTTC. This translates into CASSTHHRNYEQYF. V and J are TRBV6-5 and TRBJ2-7; possibly TRBD1 for D (5 bases). The CDR3 runs 14 residues. Deletions cut 5 bases from V and 3 bases from J, with 14 bases between. Per germline, CDR1 MNHEY and CDR2 SVGAGI.

The rearrangement links TRBV5-4 to TRBJ2-4, with D possibly being TRBD1 (6 bases). Trimming removed 4 bases at V and 8 bases at J, with 19 bases between. CDR1 is SGHNT, CDR2 YYREEE, per germline (reference sequence). CDR3 size: 15 residues. DNA for the CDR3: TGTGCCAGCAGCGGTGGGACACTGTTGTCGGACATTCAGTACTTC. Protein product: CASSGGTLLSDIQYF.

The chain joins TRBV18 to TRBJ1-1, with a tentative D call TRBD1 (6 bases). Looked up from germline, CDR1 is KGHSH and CDR2 is LQKENI. V was cut by 3 bases and J by 3 bases, with 14 bases left in between. This CDR3 contains 15 residues. DNA for the CDR3: TGTGCCAGCTCACCGTGGACAGTAAAGGACACTGAAGCTTTCTTT. This sequence encodes CASSPWTVKDTEAFF. The variable domain in full, completed from reference TRBV18 and TRBJ1-1, reads NAGVMQNPRHLVRRRGQEARLRCSPMKGHSHVYWYRQLPEEGLKFMVYLQKENIIDESGMPKERFSAEFPKEGPSILRIQQVVRGDSAAYFCASSPWTVKDTEAFFGQGTRLTVV.

For the CDR3, the DNA is TGCAGCGTGGGGGACAGGCGGCAGTTCTTC. Its protein product is CSVGDRRQFF. V usage is TRBV29-1 and J usage is TRBJ2-1; 8 bases align to TRBD1. The CDR3 contains 10 residues. J was trimmed by 12 bases and V by 6 bases; bases with no gene match: 4. The germline V gene has CDR1 SQVTM and CDR2 ANQGSEA.

The CDR3 region has the DNA TGCGCCAGCAGTCGGGACAGGGTTCCCTACAATGAGCAGTTCTTC. The encoded protein is CASSRDRVPYNEQFF. The chain uses TRBV10-2 and TRBJ2-1; 9 bases match TRBD1. The CDR3 runs to 15 residues. The germline gives CDR1 WSHSY, CDR2 SAAADI. V trimming: 5 bases; J trimming: 2 bases; junction bases outside the gene matches: 4.

CDR3 in amino acids: CASRGTGGDTEAFF. In DNA form, the CDR3 reads TGCGCCAGCAGAGGAACCGGGGGTGATACTGAAGCTTTCTTT. The chain has TRBV5-1 and TRBJ1-1; weak D call: TRBD1 (5 bases). Trimming removed 5 bases at V and 5 bases at J, with 16 bases between. Per the germline V gene, CDR1 is SGHRS and CDR2 is YFSETQ. CDR3 size: 14 residues.

The chain recombines TRBV9 with TRBJ2-1, with TRBD2 matching over 8 bases. Germline CDR1 SGDLS, CDR2 YYNGEE. Germline trimming cut 2 bases from V and 8 bases from J; bases unmatched to any gene: 12. The CDR3 has 16 amino acids. The CDR3 reads CASSVYAGGSWDEQFF. The CDR3 bases are TGTGCCAGCAGCGTGTACGCGGGGGGCTCCTGGGATGAGCAGTTCTTC.

V usage is TRBV27 and J usage is TRBJ2-1, with TRBD2 matching over 8 bases. The germline gives CDR1 MNHEY, CDR2 SMNVEV (reference sequence). The CDR3 runs 15 residues. Unmatched junction bases numbered 7, after V lost 4 bases and J lost 5 bases. CDR3 coding DNA: TGTGCCAGCAGTTCTGGACTAGCCGGGAACAATGAGCAGTTCTTC. This encodes CASSSGLAGNNEQFF.

The chain carries TRBV4-3 and TRBJ2-2, with a tentative D call TRBD2 (5 bases). The CDR3 has 16 amino acids. Trimming removed 0 bases at V and 0 bases at J, with 8 bases between. The germline CDR1 and CDR2 sequences are LGHNA and YSLEER. The CDR3 loop reads CASSQDLAANTGELFF. In DNA form, the CDR3 reads TGCGCCAGCAGCCAAGATCTAGCAGCGAACACCGGGGAGCTGTTTTTT.